These 28 T cell receptor beta chains were all obtained from the same sample, sequenced in a study of T cell responses to AZD1222 COVID-19 vaccine. TCRdb keeps only in-frame clones here, not all; method: immunoSEQ multiplex PCR. The sample has about 160,000 clones; roughly 90% are singletons. The specimen was peripheral blood, collected on day 0 of AZD1222 vaccination. All receptors derive from an adult in good health.

The rearrangement joins TRBV19 to TRBJ1-3, with D possibly TRBD1 on 6 matching bases. The germline V and J ends were trimmed by 6 bases and 2 bases, with 11 bases remaining between them. Germline V CDR1 and CDR2: LNHDA, SQIVND (reference sequence). The CDR3 extends over 14 amino acids. DNA for the CDR3: TGTGCCAGTAGCGGTACAGGGACTGGAAACACCATATATTTT. It translates to CASSGTGTGNTIYF. The complete variable domain, with remaining parts taken from reference TRBV19 and TRBJ1-3, reads DGGITQSPKYLFRKEGQNVTLSCEQNLNHDAMYWYRQDPGQGLRLIYYSQIVNDFQKGDIAEGYSVSREKKESFPLTVTSAQKNPTAFYLCASSGTGTGNTIYFGEGSWLTVV.

CDR3 region: CASSFRWTDGYTF. CDR3 DNA: TGTGCCAGCAGTTTCCGATGGACAGATGGCTACACCTTC. The rearrangement uses TRBV27 and TRBJ1-2, with D maybe TRBD1 (6 bases). Germline V gene sequence: CDR1 MNHEY, CDR2 SMNVEV (reference sequence). Trimming took 3 bases from V and 6 from J, leaving 11 bases between them. The CDR3 covers 13 residues.

V and J are TRBV12-3 or TRBV12-4 and TRBJ2-7; D unresolved. The V gene lost 2 bases and the J gene lost 1 base, with 6 bases spanning the gap. The CDR3 is 13 residues long. The CDR3 sequence: CASSLTVSYEQYF. The CDR3 nucleotides are TGTGCCAGCAGTTTAACGGTTTCCTACGAGCAGTACTTC.

The V and J genes are TRBV6-5 and TRBJ1-1, with a tentative D call TRBD1 (5 bases). Germline assignment: CDR1 MNHEY and CDR2 SVGAGI. The CDR3 runs to 14 residues. V shed 4 bases and J shed 4 bases, with 13 bases lying between them. The CDR3 nucleotides read TGTGCCAGCAGTTTTGCGGGGGGAGTCACTGAAGCTTTCTTT. It translates to CASSFAGGVTEAFF.

The V and J genes are TRBV7-2 and TRBJ1-4, with 8 positions matching TRBD1. The CDR3 runs 14 residues. Per germline, CDR1 SGHTA and CDR2 FQGNSA. The V and J ends lost 5 bases and 5 bases, in that order; junction bases with no gene match: 4. DNA of the CDR3: TGTGCCAGCAGCCAAGACAGGGGAAATGAAAAACTGTTTTTT. Its translation is CASSQDRGNEKLFF. Looking up the rest from reference TRBV7-2 and TRBJ1-4 gives the full variable domain: GAGVSQSPSNKVTEKGKDVELRCDPISGHTALYWYRQSLGQGLEFLIYFQGNSAPDKSGLPSDRFSAERTGGSVSTLTIQRTQQEDSAVYLCASSQDRGNEKLFFGSGTQLSVL.

The chain recombines TRBV27 with TRBJ2-1; D remains unclear. This CDR3 region has 13 residues. CDR1 is MNHEY and CDR2 is SMNVEV in the germline V gene (reference sequence). The V end was cut by 7 bases, the J end by 0 bases, with 7 bases between. CDR3 loop: CASTRSSYNEQFF. The CDR3 nucleotides read TGTGCCAGCACGAGGAGCTCCTACAATGAGCAGTTCTTC.

V usage is TRBV6-5 and J usage is TRBJ2-2; perhaps TRBD1 as D (6 bases). The CDR3 is made up of 16 amino acids. The germline gives CDR1 MNHEY, CDR2 SVGAGI. Between the trimmed V and J ends, which lost 0 bases and 4 bases, there was a span of 12 bases. DNA for the CDR3: TGTGCCAGCAGTTACTCGACCGGACAGACCACCGGGGAGCTGTTTTTT. Its protein is CASSYSTGQTTGELFF.

A word on this clone: The same CDR3 is also encoded by other DNA sequences in this sample. The chain couples TRBV5-1 to TRBJ2-7; D not resolved. The germline CDR1 and CDR2 sequences are SGHRS and YFSETQ. The CDR3 covers 11 residues. V lost 0 bases, J lost 6 bases, and 4 bases lay in between. The CDR3 spells CASSLAGEQYF. CDR3 nucleotides: TGCGCCAGCAGCTTGGCCGGCGAGCAGTACTTC.

V and J are TRBV24-1 and TRBJ2-7, with D perhaps matching TRBD1 (5 bases). Trimming removed 4 bases at V and 2 bases at J, with 11 bases between. The CDR3 loop spans 14 amino acids. Germline CDR1 KGHDR, CDR2 SFDVKD. In nucleotides, the CDR3 is TGTGCCACCAGTGACTCTGGACAAACCTACGAGCAGTACTTC. It encodes CATSDSGQTYEQYF.

This clone was recorded once. The chain joins TRBV27 to TRBJ1-6; no definite D call. V lost 7 bases to trimming and J lost 7 bases, with 17 bases between them. The length of the CDR3 is 15 residues. In germline, CDR1 is MNHEY, CDR2 SMNVEV (reference sequence). The CDR3 bases are TGTGCCAGCACTTTGCTAGCACGAAAGAATTCACCCCTCCACTTT. Its protein is CASTLLARKNSPLHF.

The rearrangement links TRBV30 to TRBJ1-3, with a weak D call TRBD1 (5 bases). V lost 5 bases and J lost 5, with 19 bases in between. Germline V gene sequence: CDR1 GTSNPN, CDR2 SVGIG (reference sequence). The CDR3 runs 15 residues. The CDR3 sequence is CAWEVGATLRNTIYF. In DNA form, the CDR3 reads TGTGCCTGGGAAGTAGGGGCGACGCTGAGAAACACCATATATTTT.

This clone came up once. The chain uses TRBV28 and TRBJ2-5; perhaps TRBD2 as D (6 bases). In germline, CDR1 is MDHEN, CDR2 SYDVKM. The CDR3 consists of 13 residues. V dropped 10 bases and J dropped 3 bases, with 15 bases sitting between them. The CDR3 DNA reads as TGTGCCACCAGGACTACCTCTAAAGAGACCCAGTACTTC. This codes for CATRTTSKETQYF.

This clone was counted once. The chain has TRBV4-3 and TRBJ1-2, with 7 bases fitting TRBD1. Trimming took 4 bases from V and 6 from J; bases not matched to a gene: 5. Per the germline V gene, CDR1 is LGHNA and CDR2 is YSLEER. This CDR3 has 13 amino acids. The CDR3 here is CASSPTGVDGYTF. The CDR3 nucleotides are TGCGCCAGCAGCCCTACAGGGGTGGATGGCTACACCTTC.

The V gene is TRBV6-5, the J gene TRBJ2-7; D is unclear. V was clipped by 8 bases and J by 0 bases, with 14 bases between them. CDR3 length: 14 amino acids. In germline, CDR1 is MNHEY, CDR2 SVGAGI. In nucleotides, the CDR3 is TGTGCCAGCTGGATAGGCTTGAGCTCCTACGAGCAGTACTTC. This codes for CASWIGLSSYEQYF.

This rearrangement joins TRBV6-2 or TRBV6-3 to TRBJ2-7; D tentatively reads TRBD1 or TRBD2 (5 bases each). There are 13 residues in the CDR3. In germline, CDR1 is MNHEY, CDR2 SVGEGT. The V end lost 5 bases, the J end lost 9 bases, and 17 bases lay between the germline ends. The CDR3 bases are TGTGCCAGCAGTGTCGGGGCGGCTGTGGGGCAGTACTTC. This translates into CASSVGAAVGQYF.

This chain connects TRBV7-7 to TRBJ2-1; 9 positions match TRBD1. The germline V gene has CDR1 SSHAT and CDR2 FNYEAQ (reference sequence). CDR3 length: 13 residues. Germline trimming cut 5 bases from V and 8 bases from J; bases unmatched to any gene: 4. The CDR3 DNA is TGTGCCAGCAGCCCGGACAGGGGCGATGAGCAGTTCTTC. Translated, it gives CASSPDRGDEQFF.

This clone was recorded a few times. The rearrangement joins TRBV30 to TRBJ1-6; D remains unclear. The CDR3 extends over 15 amino acids. Trimming removed 0 bases from V and 7 bases from J, with 13 bases in between. Germline V gene sequence: CDR1 GTSNPN, CDR2 SVGIG (reference sequence). CDR3 sequence reads: CAWSVLGGENSPLHF. As DNA, the CDR3 is TGTGCCTGGAGTGTACTGGGAGGCGAAAATTCACCCCTCCACTTT.

The gene calls are TRBV11-2 and TRBJ1-1, with TRBD1 as a possible D gene (5 bases). V was trimmed by 1 base and J by 3 bases, leaving 9 bases between them. Germline loops: CDR1 SGHAT, CDR2 FQNNGV. This CDR3 has 14 residues. The CDR3 DNA is TGTGCCAGCAGCTTAGCCCCGGGACACACTGAAGCTTTCTTT. It encodes CASSLAPGHTEAFF.

This rearrangement joins TRBV6-5 to TRBJ2-7; 9 bases match TRBD2. Looked up from germline, CDR1 is MNHEY and CDR2 is SVGAGI. The V gene end was trimmed by 7 bases and the J gene end by 0 bases; junction bases not matched to a gene: 4. This CDR3 comprises 14 residues. Written as DNA, the CDR3 is TGTGCCAGCAAGTCGGGACTAGCCTCCTACGAGCAGTACTTC. As protein: CASKSGLASYEQYF.

V usage is TRBV5-1 and J usage is TRBJ2-1; D is possibly TRBD2 (6 bases). With 4 bases removed from V and 3 bases from J, the gap between germline ends came to 14 bases. Germline V gene sequence: CDR1 SGHRS, CDR2 YFSETQ. The CDR3 is 15 amino acids. The DNA for the CDR3 is TGCGCCAGCAGCGCCGACCCGGGAGTCTACAATGAGCAGTTCTTC. Encoded protein: CASSADPGVYNEQFF.

The rearrangement uses TRBV13 and TRBJ1-2; no definite D call. Trimming took off 2 bases at V and 4 bases at J, with 8 bases between the two ends. This CDR3 region has 13 residues. Per germline, CDR1 PRHDT and CDR2 FYEKMQ (reference sequence). The CDR3 nucleotides read TGTGCCAGCAGCTTAAGGCCCGTCTATGGCTACACCTTC. Its protein is CASSLRPVYGYTF.

This CDR3 is CASSLANEAFF. CDR3 bases: TGTGCCAGCAGCTTGGCCAATGAAGCTTTCTTT. V usage is TRBV5-4 and J usage is TRBJ1-1, with D hard to call. With 0 bases removed from V and 7 bases from J, the gap between germline ends came to 4 bases. Germline V gene sequence: CDR1 SGHNT, CDR2 YYREEE (reference sequence). The CDR3 has 11 residues.

This clone was detected only a few times. The chain recombines TRBV27 with TRBJ1-1; D gene uncertain. Germline-derived CDR1 and CDR2 are MNHEY and SMNVEV (reference sequence). The length of the CDR3 is 13 residues. Trimming shortened V by 5 bases and J by 1 base, and 8 bases separated the two germline ends. The CDR3 DNA is TGTGCCAGCAGTCTAAAATGGAACACTGAAGCTTTCTTT. Translation: CASSLKWNTEAFF.

J is TRBJ2-1 and V is TRBV5-5; no firm D call. Germline V lookup: CDR1 SGHKS, CDR2 YYEKEE (reference sequence). This CDR3 is 15 amino acids long. V gave up 0 bases and J gave up 3 bases, with 10 bases separating them. CDR3 sequence reads: CASSLARLDYNEQFF. CDR3 DNA: TGTGCCAGCAGCTTGGCGAGACTGGACTACAATGAGCAGTTCTTC.

The sample holds one count of this clone. This rearrangement joins TRBV28 to TRBJ1-4, with TRBD1 matching over 9 bases. In germline, CDR1 is MDHEN, CDR2 SYDVKM. V was clipped by 5 bases and J by 6 bases; unmatched bases: 7. This CDR3 has 15 residues. The CDR3, as DNA: TGTGCCAGCAGTCCCCGGACAGGGGTCTATGAAAAACTGTTTTTT. Encoded protein: CASSPRTGVYEKLFF.

This chain joins TRBV19 and TRBJ1-2; a possible D gene is TRBD1 (5 bases). The CDR3 runs to 13 residues. Germline CDR1 is LNHDA and CDR2 is SQIVND (reference sequence). Trimming left V 5 bases short and J 3 bases short, with 10 bases between. The CDR3 coding sequence is TGTGCCAGTAGTTCAGGGTTGGACTATGGCTACACCTTC. It specifies CASSSGLDYGYTF.

J is TRBJ1-2 and V is TRBV28; 11 nucleotides align to TRBD1. The CDR3 loop spans 13 amino acids. The trim removed 5 bases at V and 8 bases at J, leaving 4 bases unmatched. Per germline, CDR1 MDHEN and CDR2 SYDVKM. The CDR3 loop is CASSRTGGLGYTF. The DNA for the CDR3 is TGTGCCAGCAGTCGGACAGGGGGCCTGGGCTACACCTTC.

CDR3 amino acids: CASSQGGGGDNEQFF. The CDR3 DNA sequence: TGTGCCAGCAGCCAGGGCGGGGGAGGGGACAATGAGCAGTTCTTC. The J gene is TRBJ2-1, the V gene TRBV7-2; 7 nucleotides line up with TRBD2. Trimming at V came to 5 bases and at J to 5 bases, leaving 9 bases not matched to a gene. Germline V gene lookup returns CDR1 SGHTA and CDR2 FQGNSA. The CDR3 runs 15 residues.